Below, one TCR beta chain is given with its context. This entry belongs to a study of OX40 agonist ivuxolimab in advanced cancers. Study in general: Three patients showed partial responses: one hepatocellular carcinoma and two cutaneous melanoma cases.

TCRdb keeps only in-frame clones here, not all; method: immunoSEQ multiplex PCR. The data hold 65,000 to 95,000 clones, with about 85% observed a single time. V shed 0 bases and J 7 bases; nucleotides not matched to a gene: 6. Germline V gives CDR1 LGHNA, CDR2 YNFKEQ. The CDR3 covers 14 residues. The TCR comes from an adult with an advanced solid tumor such as melanoma, head and neck, liver or kidney cancer. This specimen consisted of CD4+ or CD8+ T cells sorted from blood, obtained in a trial of the OX40 agonist ivuxolimab. The chain has TRBV4-2 and TRBJ2-7, with 7 bases that match TRBD1. In nucleotides, the CDR3 is TGTGCCAGCAGCCAAGATCGAGGACAGGCAGAGCAGTACTTC. It codes for CASSQDRGQAEQYF.